This T cell receptor (beta chain) was retrieved from a study of blood T cell repertoires in COVID-19. Study-wide background: Researchers got acute and convalescent COVID-19 samples from the United States, Italy and Spain.

This clone was seen a handful of times. Methods used by the authors: Amplification of reference gene primers provided the estimated nucleated cell counts. Profiling relied on immunoSEQ multiplex PCR, and the TCRdb table lists in-frame clones only, not all of them. That table gives V, J and clone size, and the DNA gave D and trimming. The data show 150,000 to 200,000 clones, roughly 82% seen once. Participants' own reports of clinical history determined their cohort assignment. The CDR3 length is 15 residues. The trim removed 4 bases at V and 1 base at J, leaving 6 bases unmatched. Germline V gene data show CDR1 as LGHDT and CDR2 as YNNKEL (reference sequence).

The source is a woman in her sixties with acute COVID-19. This rearrangement joins TRBV3-1 (or the pseudogene TRBV3-2) to TRBJ2-7; 8 bases are a match to TRBD1. Sequenced input: PBMCs or T cells enriched from blood (not recorded which). The CDR3 protein is CASSPRWTGSYEQYF. DNA for the CDR3: TGTGCCAGCAGCCCACGATGGACAGGGTCCTACGAGCAGTACTTC.